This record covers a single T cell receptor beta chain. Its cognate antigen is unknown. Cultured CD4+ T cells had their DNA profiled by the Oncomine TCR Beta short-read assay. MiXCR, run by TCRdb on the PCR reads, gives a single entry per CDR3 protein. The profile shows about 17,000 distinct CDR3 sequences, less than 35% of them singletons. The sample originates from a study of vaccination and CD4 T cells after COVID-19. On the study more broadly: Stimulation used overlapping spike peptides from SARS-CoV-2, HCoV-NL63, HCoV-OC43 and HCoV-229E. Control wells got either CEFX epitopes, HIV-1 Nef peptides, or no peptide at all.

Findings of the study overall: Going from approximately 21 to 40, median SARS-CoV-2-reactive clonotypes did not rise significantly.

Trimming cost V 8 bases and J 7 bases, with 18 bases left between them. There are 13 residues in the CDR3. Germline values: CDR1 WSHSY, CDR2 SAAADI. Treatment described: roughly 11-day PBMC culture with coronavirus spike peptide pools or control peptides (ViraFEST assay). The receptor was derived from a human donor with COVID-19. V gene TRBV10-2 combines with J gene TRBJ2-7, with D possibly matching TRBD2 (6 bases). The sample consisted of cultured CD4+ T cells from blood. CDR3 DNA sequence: TGCGCCAGCGCCCGGGACTCCCTTTGGGAGCAGTACTTC. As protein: CASARDSLWEQYF.